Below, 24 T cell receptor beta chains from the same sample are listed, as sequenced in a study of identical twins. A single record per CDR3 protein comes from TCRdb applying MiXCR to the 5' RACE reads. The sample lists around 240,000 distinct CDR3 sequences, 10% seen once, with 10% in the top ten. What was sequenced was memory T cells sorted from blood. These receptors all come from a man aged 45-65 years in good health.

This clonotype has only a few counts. The CDR3: CASTVTGGGNTEAFF. The DNA for the CDR3 is TGTGCCAGCACGGTGACAGGGGGAGGGAACACTGAAGCTTTCTTT. V and J are TRBV18 and TRBJ1-1; 9 bases line up with TRBD1. The CDR3 runs 15 residues. V was clipped by 8 bases and J by 1 base; unmatched bases: 8. Germline values: CDR1 KGHSH, CDR2 LQKENI.

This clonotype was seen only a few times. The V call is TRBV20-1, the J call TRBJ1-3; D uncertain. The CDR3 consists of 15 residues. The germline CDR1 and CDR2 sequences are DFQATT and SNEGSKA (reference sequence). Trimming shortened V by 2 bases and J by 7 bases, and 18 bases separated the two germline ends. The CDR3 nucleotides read TGCAGTGCTAGACCCCCCGGCGCCTTGGGGAACACCATATATTTT. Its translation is CSARPPGALGNTIYF.

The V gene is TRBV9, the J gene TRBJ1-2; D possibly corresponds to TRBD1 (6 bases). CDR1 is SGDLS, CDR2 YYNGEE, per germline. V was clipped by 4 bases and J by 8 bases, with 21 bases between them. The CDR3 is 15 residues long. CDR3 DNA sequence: TGTGCCAGCAGCTCAAATCAGGGACCCACAGGGGGCTACACCTTC. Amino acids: CASSSNQGPTGGYTF. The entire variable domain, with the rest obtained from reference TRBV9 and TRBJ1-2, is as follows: DSGVTQTPKHLITATGQRVTLRCSPRSGDLSVYWYQQSLDQGLQFLIQYYNGEERAKGNILERFSAQQFPDLHSELNLSSLELGDSALYFCASSSNQGPTGGYTFGSGTRLTVV.

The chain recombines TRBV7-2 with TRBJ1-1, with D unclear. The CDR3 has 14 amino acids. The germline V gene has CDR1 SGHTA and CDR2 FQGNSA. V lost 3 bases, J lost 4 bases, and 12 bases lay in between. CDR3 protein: CASSFSPHVTEAFF. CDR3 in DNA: TGTGCCAGCAGCTTTTCTCCCCATGTCACTGAAGCTTTCTTT.

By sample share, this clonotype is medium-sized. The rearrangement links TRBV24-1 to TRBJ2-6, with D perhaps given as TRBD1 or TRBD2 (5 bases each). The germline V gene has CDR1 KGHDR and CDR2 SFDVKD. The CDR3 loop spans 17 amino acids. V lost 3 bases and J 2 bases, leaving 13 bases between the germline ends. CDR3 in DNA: TGTGCCACCAGTGATGCCCGAAGAGGGGCTGGGGCCAACGTCCTGACTTTC. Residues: CATSDARRGAGANVLTF.

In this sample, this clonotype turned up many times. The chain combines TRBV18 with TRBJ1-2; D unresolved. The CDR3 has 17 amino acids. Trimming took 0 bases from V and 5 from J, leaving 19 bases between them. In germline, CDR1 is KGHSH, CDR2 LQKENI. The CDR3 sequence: CASSPPLDLNSFYGYTF. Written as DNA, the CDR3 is TGTGCCAGCTCACCACCGCTGGATCTGAATTCCTTTTATGGCTACACCTTC.

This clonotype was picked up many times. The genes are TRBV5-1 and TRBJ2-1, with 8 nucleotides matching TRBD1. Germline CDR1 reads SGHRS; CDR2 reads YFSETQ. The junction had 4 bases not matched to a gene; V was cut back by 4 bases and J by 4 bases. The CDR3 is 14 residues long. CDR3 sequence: CASSQGDRYNEQFF. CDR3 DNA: TGCGCCAGCAGCCAAGGGGACAGGTACAATGAGCAGTTCTTC.

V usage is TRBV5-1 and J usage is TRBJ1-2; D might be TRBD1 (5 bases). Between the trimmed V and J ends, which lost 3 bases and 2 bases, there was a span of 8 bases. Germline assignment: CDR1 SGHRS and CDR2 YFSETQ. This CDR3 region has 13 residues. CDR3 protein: CASSWDGNYGYTF. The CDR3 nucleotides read TGCGCCAGCAGCTGGGACGGGAACTATGGCTACACCTTC.

Here the CDR3 DNA reads TGTGCCAGCAGCTTTGGGGCGGGAGTAAACATTCAGTACTTC. Encoded protein: CASSFGAGVNIQYF. The genes are TRBV7-2 and TRBJ2-4; 7 bases match TRBD2. Germline CDR1 SGHTA, CDR2 FQGNSA. V lost 3 bases to trimming and J lost 6 bases; unmatched junction nucleotides: 5. The CDR3 is 14 amino acids.

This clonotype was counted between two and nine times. CDR3 sequence: CASSQGSRDGGTQYF. The CDR3 nucleotides are TGTGCCAGCAGCCAAGGCAGCCGGGACGGGGGGACCCAGTACTTC. The chain links TRBV3-1 to TRBJ2-5; D is possibly TRBD2 (6 bases). The CDR3 sequence is 15 residues long. Germline V gene data show CDR1 as LGHDT and CDR2 as YNNKEL (reference sequence). V lost 1 base to trimming and J lost 7 bases, with 16 bases between them.

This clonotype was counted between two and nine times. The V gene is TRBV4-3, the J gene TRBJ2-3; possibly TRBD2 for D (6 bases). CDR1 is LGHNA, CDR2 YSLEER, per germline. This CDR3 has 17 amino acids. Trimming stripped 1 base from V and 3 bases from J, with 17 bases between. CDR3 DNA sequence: TGCGCCAGCAGCCAAGGGCCAGCTGGCGGGGTAACAGATACGCAGTATTTT. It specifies CASSQGPAGGVTDTQYF.

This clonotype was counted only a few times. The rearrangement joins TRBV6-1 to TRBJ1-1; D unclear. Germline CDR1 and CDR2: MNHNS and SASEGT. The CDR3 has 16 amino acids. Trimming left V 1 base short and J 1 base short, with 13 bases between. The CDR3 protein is CASSEGVGRRNTEAFF. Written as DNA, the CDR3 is TGTGCCAGCAGTGAAGGTGTCGGACGGAGGAACACTGAAGCTTTCTTT.

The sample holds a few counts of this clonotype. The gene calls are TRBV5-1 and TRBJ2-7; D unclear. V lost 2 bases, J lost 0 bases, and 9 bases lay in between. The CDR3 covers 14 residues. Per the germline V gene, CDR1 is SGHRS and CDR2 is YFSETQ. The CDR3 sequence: CASSFFRDSYEQYF. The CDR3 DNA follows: TGCGCCAGCAGCTTCTTTAGGGACTCCTACGAGCAGTACTTC.

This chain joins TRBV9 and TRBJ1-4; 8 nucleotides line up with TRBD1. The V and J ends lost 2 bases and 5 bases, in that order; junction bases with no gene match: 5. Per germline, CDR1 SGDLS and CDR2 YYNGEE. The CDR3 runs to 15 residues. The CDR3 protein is CASSVDRGPNEKLFF. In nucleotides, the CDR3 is TGTGCCAGCAGCGTCGACAGGGGCCCGAATGAAAAACTGTTTTTT.

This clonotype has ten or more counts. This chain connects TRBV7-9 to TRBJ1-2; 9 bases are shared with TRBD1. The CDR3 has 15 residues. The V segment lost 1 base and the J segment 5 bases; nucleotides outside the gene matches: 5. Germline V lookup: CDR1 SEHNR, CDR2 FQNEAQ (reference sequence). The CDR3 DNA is TGTGCCAGCAGCTTAGTCACACAGGGGGCGTATGGCTACACCTTC. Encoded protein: CASSLVTQGAYGYTF.

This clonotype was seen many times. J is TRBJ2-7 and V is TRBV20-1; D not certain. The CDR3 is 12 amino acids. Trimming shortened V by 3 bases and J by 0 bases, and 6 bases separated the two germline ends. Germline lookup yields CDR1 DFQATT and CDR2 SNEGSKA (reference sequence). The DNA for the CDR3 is TGCAGTGCTAGGGACGACTCCTACGAGCAGTACTTC. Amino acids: CSARDDSYEQYF.

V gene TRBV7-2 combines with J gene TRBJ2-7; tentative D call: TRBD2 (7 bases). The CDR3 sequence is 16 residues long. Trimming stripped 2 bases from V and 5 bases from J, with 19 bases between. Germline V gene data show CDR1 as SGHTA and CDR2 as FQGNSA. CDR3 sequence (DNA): TGTGCCAGCAGCTTATCAGGGGCGGGGGTCTTGCACGAGCAGTACTTC. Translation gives CASSLSGAGVLHEQYF.

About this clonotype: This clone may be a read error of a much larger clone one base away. The CDR3 region has the DNA TGTGCCAGCAGTCCTTGGAGCAATGAGCAGTTCTTC. This sequence encodes CASSPWSNEQFF. The V and J genes are TRBV12-3 or TRBV12-4 and TRBJ2-1; no clear D gene. V was pared by 5 bases and J by 6 bases, with 8 bases between. The CDR3 totals 12 residues.

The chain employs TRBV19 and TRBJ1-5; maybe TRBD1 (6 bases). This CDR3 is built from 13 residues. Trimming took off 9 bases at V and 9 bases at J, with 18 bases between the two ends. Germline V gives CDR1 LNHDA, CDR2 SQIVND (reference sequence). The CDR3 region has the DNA TGTGCCAGCACCGAACAGGGAAGACGGCCCCAGCATTTT. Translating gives CASTEQGRRPQHF.

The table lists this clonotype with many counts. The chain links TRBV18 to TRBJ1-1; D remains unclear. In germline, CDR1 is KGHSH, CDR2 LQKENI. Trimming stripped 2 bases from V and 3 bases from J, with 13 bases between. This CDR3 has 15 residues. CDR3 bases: TGTGCCAGCTCACCAAGACGAGGTTTTGACACTGAAGCTTTCTTT. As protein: CASSPRRGFDTEAFF.

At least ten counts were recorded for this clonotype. CDR3 sequence: CSARRGRGQGYNEQFF. The CDR3 bases are TGCAGTGCTAGACGGGGAAGGGGGCAAGGCTACAATGAGCAGTTCTTC. The gene calls are TRBV20-1 and TRBJ2-1, with TRBD1 matching 7 bases. The CDR3 is 16 amino acids. V lost 2 bases, J lost 3 bases, and 10 bases stayed unmatched. Germline CDR1 reads DFQATT; CDR2 reads SNEGSKA (reference sequence).

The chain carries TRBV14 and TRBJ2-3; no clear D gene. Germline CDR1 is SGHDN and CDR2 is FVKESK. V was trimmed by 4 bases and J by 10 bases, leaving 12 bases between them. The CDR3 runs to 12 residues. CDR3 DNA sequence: TGTGCCAGCAGCCCTCTTGGAGTGGCGCAGTATTTT. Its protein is CASSPLGVAQYF.

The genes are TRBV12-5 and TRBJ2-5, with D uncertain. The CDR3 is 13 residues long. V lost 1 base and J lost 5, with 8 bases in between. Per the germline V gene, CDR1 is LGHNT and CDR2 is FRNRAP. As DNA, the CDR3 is TGTGCTAGTGGTTTGGCAGCCGGGGAGACCCAGTACTTC. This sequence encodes CASGLAAGETQYF. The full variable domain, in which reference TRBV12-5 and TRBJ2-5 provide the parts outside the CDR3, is DARVTQTPRHKVTEMGQEVTMRCQPILGHNTVFWYRQTMMQGLELLAYFRNRAPLDDSGMPKDRFSAEMPDATLATLKIQPSEPRDSAVYFCASGLAAGETQYFGPGTRLLVL.

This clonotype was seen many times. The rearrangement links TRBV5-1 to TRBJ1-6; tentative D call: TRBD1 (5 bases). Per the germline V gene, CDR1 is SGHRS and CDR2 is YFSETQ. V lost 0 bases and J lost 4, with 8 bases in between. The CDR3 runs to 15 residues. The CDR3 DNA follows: TGCGCCAGCAGCTTGGCCCGACAGTATAATTCACCCCTCCACTTT. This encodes CASSLARQYNSPLHF.